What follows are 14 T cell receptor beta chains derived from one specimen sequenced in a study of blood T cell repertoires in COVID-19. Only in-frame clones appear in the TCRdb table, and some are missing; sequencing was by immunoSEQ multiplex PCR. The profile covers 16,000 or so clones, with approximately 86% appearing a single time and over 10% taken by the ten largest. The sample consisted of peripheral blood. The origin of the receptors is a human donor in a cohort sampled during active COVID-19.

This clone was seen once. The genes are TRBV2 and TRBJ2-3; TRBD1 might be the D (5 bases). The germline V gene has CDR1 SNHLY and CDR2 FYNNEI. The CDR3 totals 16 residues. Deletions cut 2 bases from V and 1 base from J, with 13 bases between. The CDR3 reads CASSERGRERTDTQYF. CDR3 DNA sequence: TGTGCCAGCAGTGAACGTGGCAGGGAACGCACAGATACGCAGTATTTT.

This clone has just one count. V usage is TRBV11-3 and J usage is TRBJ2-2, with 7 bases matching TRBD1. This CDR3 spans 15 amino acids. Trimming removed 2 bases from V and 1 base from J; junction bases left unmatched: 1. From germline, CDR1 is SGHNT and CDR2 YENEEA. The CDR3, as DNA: TGTGCCAGCAGCTTATACAGGGGGAACACCGGGGAGCTGTTTTTT. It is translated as CASSLYRGNTGELFF.

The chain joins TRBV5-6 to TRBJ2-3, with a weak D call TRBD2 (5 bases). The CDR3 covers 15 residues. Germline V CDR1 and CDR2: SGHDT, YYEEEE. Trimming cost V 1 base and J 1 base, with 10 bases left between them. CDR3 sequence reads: CASSLRAGGTDTQYF. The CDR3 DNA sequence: TGTGCCAGCAGCTTGAGGGCCGGGGGCACAGATACGCAGTATTTT.

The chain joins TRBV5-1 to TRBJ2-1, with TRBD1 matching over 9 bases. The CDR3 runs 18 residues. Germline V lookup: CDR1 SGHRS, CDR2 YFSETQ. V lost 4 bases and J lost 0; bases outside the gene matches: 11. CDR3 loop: CASSHRGQRLLSYNEQFF. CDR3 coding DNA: TGCGCCAGCAGCCACAGGGGGCAACGGTTACTCTCCTACAATGAGCAGTTCTTC.

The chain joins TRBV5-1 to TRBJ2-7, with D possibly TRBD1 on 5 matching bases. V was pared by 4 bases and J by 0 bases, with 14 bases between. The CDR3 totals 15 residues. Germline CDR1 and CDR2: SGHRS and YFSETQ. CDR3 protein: CASSLPRQSSYEQYF. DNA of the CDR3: TGCGCCAGCAGCCTGCCGAGACAGAGCTCCTACGAGCAGTACTTC.

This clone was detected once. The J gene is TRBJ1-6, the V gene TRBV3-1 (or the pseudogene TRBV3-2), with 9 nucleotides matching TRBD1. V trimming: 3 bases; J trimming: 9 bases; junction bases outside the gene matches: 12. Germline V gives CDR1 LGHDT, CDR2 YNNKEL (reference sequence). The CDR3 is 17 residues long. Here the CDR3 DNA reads TGTGCCAGCAGCCAGGAGGGCCACAGGGGGCAGGGTTCACCCCTCCACTTT. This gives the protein CASSQEGHRGQGSPLHF.

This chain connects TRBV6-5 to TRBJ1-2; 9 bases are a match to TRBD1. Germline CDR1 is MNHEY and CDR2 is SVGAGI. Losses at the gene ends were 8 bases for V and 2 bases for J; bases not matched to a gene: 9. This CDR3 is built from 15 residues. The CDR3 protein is CASGLRDRENYGYTF. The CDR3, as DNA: TGTGCCAGCGGACTACGGGACAGGGAAAACTATGGCTACACCTTC.

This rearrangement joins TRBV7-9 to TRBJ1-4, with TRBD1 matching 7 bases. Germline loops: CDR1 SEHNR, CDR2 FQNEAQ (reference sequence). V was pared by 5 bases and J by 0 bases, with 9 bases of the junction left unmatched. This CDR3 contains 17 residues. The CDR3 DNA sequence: TGTGCCAGCAGCCCAGGGACAGCGCCTGCAACTAATGAAAAACTGTTTTTT. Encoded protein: CASSPGTAPATNEKLFF.

The CDR3 protein is CASSTGSYEQYF. The CDR3 DNA reads as TGTGCCAGCAGCACAGGGTCGTACGAGCAGTACTTC. The chain has TRBV6-5 and TRBJ2-7, with D perhaps matching TRBD1 (6 bases). The CDR3 has 12 residues. Germline loops: CDR1 MNHEY, CDR2 SVGAGI. V shed 6 bases and J shed 4 bases, with 10 bases lying between them.

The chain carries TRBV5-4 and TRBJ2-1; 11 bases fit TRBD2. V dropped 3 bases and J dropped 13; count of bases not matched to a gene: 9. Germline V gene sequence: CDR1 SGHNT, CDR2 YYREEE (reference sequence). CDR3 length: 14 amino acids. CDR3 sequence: CASSSSTSGGPQFF. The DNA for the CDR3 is TGTGCCAGCAGCTCGTCCACTAGCGGGGGCCCTCAGTTCTTC.

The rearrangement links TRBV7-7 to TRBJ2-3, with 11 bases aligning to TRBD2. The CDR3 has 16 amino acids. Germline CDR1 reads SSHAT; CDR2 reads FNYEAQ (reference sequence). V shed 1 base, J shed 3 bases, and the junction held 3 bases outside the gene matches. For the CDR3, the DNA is TGTGCCAGCAGCTTAGGGGTAGCGGGGGGGACAGATACGCAGTATTTT. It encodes CASSLGVAGGTDTQYF. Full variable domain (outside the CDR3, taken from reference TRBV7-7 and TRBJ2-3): GAGVSQSPRYKVTKRGQDVTLRCDPISSHATLYWYQQALGQGPEFLTYFNYEAQPDKSGLPSDRFSAERPEGSISTLTIQRTEQRDSAMYRCASSLGVAGGTDTQYFGPGTRLTVL.

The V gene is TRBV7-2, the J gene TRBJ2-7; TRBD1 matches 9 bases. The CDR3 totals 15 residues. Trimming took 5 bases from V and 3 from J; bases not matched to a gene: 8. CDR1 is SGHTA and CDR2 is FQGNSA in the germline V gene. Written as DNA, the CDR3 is TGTGCCAGCAGCGTCGATCCGACAGGGGGCTACGAGCAGTACTTC. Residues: CASSVDPTGGYEQYF. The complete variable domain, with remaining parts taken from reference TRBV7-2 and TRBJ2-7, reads GAGVSQSPSNKVTEKGKDVELRCDPISGHTALYWYRQSLGQGLEFLIYFQGNSAPDKSGLPSDRFSAERTGGSVSTLTIQRTQQEDSAVYLCASSVDPTGGYEQYFGPGTRLTVT.

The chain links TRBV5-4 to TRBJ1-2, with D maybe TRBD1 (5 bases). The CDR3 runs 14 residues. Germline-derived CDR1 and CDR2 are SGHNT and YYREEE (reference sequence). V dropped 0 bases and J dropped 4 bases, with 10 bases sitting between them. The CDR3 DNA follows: TGTGCCAGCAGCTTGGACAGGATGAGCTATGGCTACACCTTC. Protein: CASSLDRMSYGYTF.

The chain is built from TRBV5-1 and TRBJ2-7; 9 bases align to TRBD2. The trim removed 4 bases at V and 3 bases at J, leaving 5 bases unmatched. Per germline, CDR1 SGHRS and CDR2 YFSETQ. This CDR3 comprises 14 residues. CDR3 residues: CASSQMTSGYEQYF. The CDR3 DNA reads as TGCGCCAGCAGCCAAATGACTAGCGGCTACGAGCAGTACTTC.